Listed below are T cell receptor beta chains from one sample, sequenced in a study of blood T cell repertoires in COVID-19. Profiling relied on immunoSEQ multiplex PCR, and the TCRdb table lists in-frame clones only, not all of them. The data contain over 200,000 clones, about 84% of them singletons. Sequencing used PBMCs or T cells enriched from blood (not recorded which). These TCRs come from a man between 60 and 70 years old who had recovered from COVID-19. Both conserved end residues are part of each CDR3. Each record gives: clone size, J gene, D gene, V gene, CDR3 protein, CDR3 DNA. D genes are given only for firm matches. Expanded clones are given a class, and other clones once, few, many or no size at all.

abundance: -; j_gene: TRBJ1-2; d_gene: TRBD1; v_gene: TRBV11-2; CDR3aa: CASDRGGYGYTF; CDR3nt: TGTGCCAGCGACAGGGGAGGCTATGGCTACACCTTC
abundance: -; j_gene: TRBJ2-5; d_gene: TRBD1; v_gene: TRBV9; CDR3aa: CASSPQSGGSGETQYF; CDR3nt: TGTGCCAGCAGCCCCCAATCAGGGGGCTCGGGAGAGACCCAGTACTTC
abundance: -; j_gene: TRBJ1-1; d_gene: TRBD1; v_gene: TRBV3-1/TRBV3-2; CDR3aa: CASSQDLILGQAEAFF; CDR3nt: TGTGCCAGCAGCCAAGATTTGATCTTAGGACAGGCTGAAGCTTTCTTT
abundance: -; j_gene: TRBJ2-5; d_gene: TRBD1; v_gene: TRBV19; CDR3aa: CASSPSRQGGETQYF; CDR3nt: TGTGCCAGTAGTCCCTCCCGACAGGGCGGGGAGACCCAGTACTTC
abundance: -; j_gene: TRBJ2-7; d_gene: -; v_gene: TRBV29-1; CDR3aa: CSGALGPVPYEQYF; CDR3nt: TGCAGCGGGGCACTTGGGCCGGTCCCCTACGAGCAGTACTTC
abundance: -; j_gene: TRBJ2-7; d_gene: TRBD2; v_gene: TRBV7-8; CDR3aa: CASSATSGATTYEQYF; CDR3nt: TGTGCCAGCAGCGCGACTAGCGGGGCAACTACCTACGAGCAGTACTTC
abundance: once; j_gene: TRBJ2-1; d_gene: -; v_gene: TRBV21-1; CDR3aa: CASSTRRDRMYNEQFF; CDR3nt: TGTGCCAGCAGCACGCGCCGGGACAGGATGTACAATGAGCAGTTCTTC
abundance: once; j_gene: TRBJ2-5; d_gene: TRBD1; v_gene: TRBV6-5; CDR3aa: CASSLPGQQETQYF; CDR3nt: TGTGCCAGCAGTCTACCGGGACAGCAAGAGACCCAGTACTTC
abundance: -; j_gene: TRBJ2-2; d_gene: -; v_gene: TRBV9; CDR3aa: CASSVLVPGELFF; CDR3nt: TGTGCCAGCAGCGTCCTAGTGCCCGGGGAGCTGTTTTTT
abundance: -; j_gene: TRBJ2-3; d_gene: -; v_gene: TRBV29-1; CDR3aa: CSVGAGASDTQYF; CDR3nt: TGCAGCGTTGGGGCAGGCGCATCAGATACGCAGTATTTT
abundance: -; j_gene: TRBJ2-7; d_gene: TRBD2; v_gene: TRBV18; CDR3aa: CASSRAALAGAEQYF; CDR3nt: TGTGCCAGCTCACGTGCTGCGCTAGCGGGGGCCGAGCAGTACTTC
abundance: -; j_gene: TRBJ1-1; d_gene: TRBD1; v_gene: TRBV29-1; CDR3aa: CSASPTGDTEAFF; CDR3nt: TGCAGCGCGTCCCCGACAGGGGACACTGAAGCTTTCTTT
abundance: -; j_gene: TRBJ2-2; d_gene: TRBD1; v_gene: TRBV5-8; CDR3aa: CASSSRRGTGGTGELFF; CDR3nt: TGTGCCAGCAGCTCAAGACGTGGGACAGGGGGTACCGGGGAGCTGTTTTTT
abundance: -; j_gene: TRBJ1-1; d_gene: -; v_gene: TRBV6-5; CDR3aa: CASSLDKTTEAFF; CDR3nt: TGTGCCAGCAGTTTGGACAAGACCACTGAAGCTTTCTTT
abundance: -; j_gene: TRBJ2-1; d_gene: -; v_gene: TRBV11-2; CDR3aa: CASSLGQNEQFF; CDR3nt: TGTGCCAGCAGCTTAGGTCAGAATGAGCAGTTCTTC
abundance: few; j_gene: TRBJ1-2; d_gene: TRBD1; v_gene: TRBV29-1; CDR3aa: CSVDRQGGGYTF; CDR3nt: TGCAGCGTCGATCGACAGGGGGGCGGCTACACCTTC
abundance: -; j_gene: TRBJ1-1; d_gene: -; v_gene: TRBV6-2/TRBV6-3; CDR3aa: CASSPRARRATEAFF; CDR3nt: TGTGCCAGCAGTCCCCGGGCCCGGAGGGCCACTGAAGCTTTCTTT
abundance: -; j_gene: TRBJ1-1; d_gene: -; v_gene: TRBV6-5; CDR3aa: CASIITAGAVEAFF; CDR3nt: TGTGCCAGCATCATCACCGCAGGGGCGGTTGAAGCTTTCTTT
abundance: -; j_gene: TRBJ1-2; d_gene: TRBD1; v_gene: TRBV5-1; CDR3aa: CASSLEGTGWNGYTF; CDR3nt: TGCGCCAGCAGCTTGGAAGGGACAGGGTGGAATGGCTACACCTTC
abundance: -; j_gene: TRBJ2-2; d_gene: -; v_gene: TRBV6-1; CDR3aa: CASSDRVIRELFF; CDR3nt: TGTGCCAGCAGTGACAGGGTTATCAGGGAGCTGTTTTTT
abundance: once; j_gene: TRBJ1-1; d_gene: TRBD1; v_gene: TRBV11-3; CDR3aa: CASSPRRTGTPEAFF; CDR3nt: TGTGCCAGCAGCCCGAGAAGGACAGGGACCCCTGAAGCTTTCTTT
abundance: -; j_gene: TRBJ2-3; d_gene: -; v_gene: TRBV9; CDR3aa: CASSVEPAGADTQYF; CDR3nt: TGTGCCAGCAGCGTAGAACCAGCGGGCGCAGATACGCAGTATTTT
abundance: -; j_gene: TRBJ2-4; d_gene: -; v_gene: TRBV7-2; CDR3aa: CASSSGQKTNSKNIQYF; CDR3nt: TGTGCCAGCAGCTCAGGACAGAAGACTAACTCCAAAAACATTCAGTACTTC
abundance: once; j_gene: TRBJ2-1; d_gene: TRBD1; v_gene: TRBV24-1; CDR3aa: CATRPGTGVIDEQFF; CDR3nt: TGTGCCACCAGACCCGGGACAGGGGTTATCGATGAGCAGTTCTTC
abundance: -; j_gene: TRBJ2-5; d_gene: -; v_gene: TRBV3-1/TRBV3-2; CDR3aa: CASSQERDSWRETQYF; CDR3nt: TGTGCCAGCAGCCAAGAAAGGGACTCCTGGAGAGAGACCCAGTACTTC
abundance: once; j_gene: TRBJ2-3; d_gene: TRBD2; v_gene: TRBV13; CDR3aa: CASSRGGAADTQYF; CDR3nt: TGTGCCAGCAGTCGCGGGGGGGCCGCGGATACGCAGTATTTT
abundance: -; j_gene: TRBJ1-6; d_gene: -; v_gene: TRBV25-1; CDR3aa: CASSLTGNSPLHF; CDR3nt: TGTGCCAGCAGCCTGACGGGAAATTCACCCCTCCACTTT
abundance: -; j_gene: TRBJ2-2; d_gene: -; v_gene: TRBV14; CDR3aa: CASRPQVANTGELFF; CDR3nt: TGTGCCAGCAGGCCGCAGGTCGCGAACACCGGGGAGCTGTTTTTT
abundance: once; j_gene: TRBJ2-5; d_gene: TRBD1; v_gene: TRBV7-2; CDR3aa: CASSLFSDRGRTQYF; CDR3nt: TGTGCCAGCAGCTTATTTTCGGACAGGGGCCGGACCCAGTACTTC
abundance: -; j_gene: TRBJ1-5; d_gene: -; v_gene: TRBV5-1; CDR3aa: CASSLTGDNSNQPQHF; CDR3nt: TGCGCCAGCAGCCTGACAGGAGACAATAGCAATCAGCCCCAGCATTTT
abundance: few; j_gene: TRBJ1-1; d_gene: -; v_gene: TRBV7-2; CDR3aa: CASSLTTNSRTEAFF; CDR3nt: TGTGCCAGCAGCTTAACGACAAACAGTCGCACTGAAGCTTTCTTT
abundance: few; j_gene: TRBJ1-5; d_gene: -; v_gene: TRBV24-1; CDR3aa: CATSDSQGTGNQPQHF; CDR3nt: TGTGCCACCAGTGATTCTCAGGGGACCGGCAATCAGCCCCAGCATTTT
abundance: -; j_gene: TRBJ2-3; d_gene: TRBD1; v_gene: TRBV3-1/TRBV3-2; CDR3aa: CASRNRGETDTQYF; CDR3nt: TGTGCCAGCAGAAACAGGGGTGAGACAGATACGCAGTATTTT
abundance: -; j_gene: TRBJ2-1; d_gene: TRBD2; v_gene: TRBV7-9; CDR3aa: CASRRSGGSSYNEQFF; CDR3nt: TGTGCCAGCAGACGAAGCGGGGGGAGCTCCTACAATGAGCAGTTCTTC
abundance: -; j_gene: TRBJ1-1; d_gene: TRBD1; v_gene: TRBV29-1; CDR3aa: CSADRGRVYTEAFF; CDR3nt: TGCAGCGCAGACAGGGGGCGCGTGTACACTGAAGCTTTCTTT
abundance: -; j_gene: TRBJ2-2; d_gene: TRBD1; v_gene: TRBV3-1/TRBV3-2; CDR3aa: CASSHSWDRVHGELFF; CDR3nt: TGTGCCAGCAGCCACTCCTGGGACAGGGTGCACGGGGAGCTGTTTTTT
abundance: few; j_gene: TRBJ1-1; d_gene: -; v_gene: TRBV3-1/TRBV3-2; CDR3aa: CASSQAYIMNTEAFF; CDR3nt: TGTGCCAGCAGCCAAGCTTACATCATGAACACTGAAGCTTTCTTT
abundance: -; j_gene: TRBJ1-3; d_gene: -; v_gene: TRBV6-1; CDR3aa: CASSETGFSSGNTIYF; CDR3nt: TGTGCCAGCAGTGAAACGGGGTTCAGCTCTGGAAACACCATATATTTT
abundance: -; j_gene: TRBJ2-1; d_gene: -; v_gene: TRBV20-1; CDR3aa: CSARDLPGWVF; CDR3nt: TGCAGTGCTAGAGATTTGCCAGGTTGGGTCTTC
abundance: -; j_gene: TRBJ1-2; d_gene: TRBD1; v_gene: TRBV9; CDR3aa: CASRRTGAGIYGYTF; CDR3nt: TGTGCCAGCAGGAGGACAGGGGCGGGGATCTATGGCTACACCTTC
abundance: few; j_gene: TRBJ1-5; d_gene: -; v_gene: TRBV24-1; CDR3aa: CATSSGAQPQHF; CDR3nt: TGTGCCACCAGTTCTGGGGCTCAGCCCCAGCATTTT
abundance: few; j_gene: TRBJ2-7; d_gene: TRBD2; v_gene: TRBV27; CDR3aa: CASTASGGALYEQYF; CDR3nt: TGTGCCAGCACCGCTAGCGGGGGGGCCCTCTACGAGCAGTACTTC
abundance: -; j_gene: TRBJ2-1; d_gene: TRBD1; v_gene: TRBV10-1; CDR3aa: CASSEYTGGAYNEQFF; CDR3nt: TGCGCCAGCAGTGAGTATACAGGGGGCGCCTACAATGAGCAGTTCTTC
abundance: -; j_gene: TRBJ2-2; d_gene: -; v_gene: TRBV5-1; CDR3aa: CASSLVLGLNTGELFF; CDR3nt: TGCGCCAGCAGCTTGGTCCTGGGCCTCAACACCGGGGAGCTGTTTTTT
abundance: -; j_gene: TRBJ2-1; d_gene: -; v_gene: TRBV7-9; CDR3aa: CASRLKESTNEQFF; CDR3nt: TGTGCCAGCAGATTAAAGGAGTCTACAAATGAGCAGTTCTTC
abundance: -; j_gene: TRBJ1-3; d_gene: -; v_gene: TRBV7-6; CDR3aa: CASSRRDNRNSGNTIYF; CDR3nt: TGTGCCAGCAGCAGACGGGACAACCGGAACTCTGGAAACACCATATATTTT
abundance: -; j_gene: TRBJ1-2; d_gene: TRBD1; v_gene: TRBV19; CDR3aa: CASSMEGQGYGYTF; CDR3nt: TGTGCCAGTAGTATGGAAGGACAGGGATATGGCTACACCTTC
abundance: -; j_gene: TRBJ2-1; d_gene: TRBD2; v_gene: TRBV7-3; CDR3aa: CASSFGTSGYYNEQFF; CDR3nt: TGTGCCAGCAGCTTCGGGACTAGCGGGTACTACAATGAGCAGTTCTTC
abundance: few; j_gene: TRBJ2-1; d_gene: -; v_gene: TRBV3-1/TRBV3-2; CDR3aa: CASSQERYNEQFF; CDR3nt: TGTGCCAGCAGCCAAGAACGGTACAATGAGCAGTTCTTC
abundance: -; j_gene: TRBJ1-5; d_gene: -; v_gene: TRBV7-9; CDR3aa: CASSVDTDQPQHF; CDR3nt: TGTGCCAGCAGCGTGGACACTGATCAGCCCCAGCATTTT
abundance: -; j_gene: TRBJ2-2; d_gene: TRBD1; v_gene: TRBV18; CDR3aa: CASSERQGNTGELFF; CDR3nt: TGTGCCAGCTCAGAAAGACAGGGTAACACCGGGGAGCTGTTTTTT
abundance: -; j_gene: TRBJ2-4; d_gene: TRBD1; v_gene: TRBV5-1; CDR3aa: CASSLGATGAGNIQYF; CDR3nt: TGCGCCAGCAGCTTGGGGGCGACAGGGGCGGGGAACATTCAGTACTTC
abundance: -; j_gene: TRBJ1-5; d_gene: TRBD1; v_gene: TRBV2; CDR3aa: CASSEGTGRNQPQHF; CDR3nt: TGTGCCAGCAGTGAAGGGACAGGCCGCAATCAGCCCCAGCATTTT
abundance: -; j_gene: TRBJ2-7; d_gene: -; v_gene: TRBV5-6; CDR3aa: CASRAYGSPLHYEQYF; CDR3nt: TGTGCCAGCAGAGCATACGGGTCCCCTCTCCACTACGAGCAGTACTTC
abundance: -; j_gene: TRBJ2-2; d_gene: TRBD2; v_gene: TRBV18; CDR3aa: CASSPQGGTGELFF; CDR3nt: TGTGCCAGCTCACCTCAGGGAGGGACCGGGGAGCTGTTTTTT
abundance: -; j_gene: TRBJ2-1; d_gene: TRBD2; v_gene: TRBV3-1/TRBV3-2; CDR3aa: CASSLGLDHNEQFF; CDR3nt: TGTGCCAGCAGCCTCGGACTAGATCACAATGAGCAGTTCTTC
abundance: -; j_gene: TRBJ1-2; d_gene: -; v_gene: TRBV7-9; CDR3aa: CASSPSGRSNYGYTF; CDR3nt: TGTGCCAGCAGCCCATCGGGGAGGTCAAACTATGGCTACACCTTC
abundance: once; j_gene: TRBJ2-5; d_gene: TRBD2; v_gene: TRBV9; CDR3aa: CASSLSGASSQYF; CDR3nt: TGTGCCAGCAGCCTCAGCGGGGCCTCATCCCAGTACTTC
abundance: -; j_gene: TRBJ2-3; d_gene: -; v_gene: TRBV15; CDR3aa: CATSREFPGRQYF; CDR3nt: TGTGCCACCAGCAGAGAGTTCCCGGGGAGGCAGTATTTT
abundance: -; j_gene: TRBJ2-5; d_gene: -; v_gene: TRBV7-9; CDR3aa: CASSLGGPGETQYF; CDR3nt: TGTGCCAGCAGCTTAGGGGGGCCGGGAGAGACCCAGTACTTC